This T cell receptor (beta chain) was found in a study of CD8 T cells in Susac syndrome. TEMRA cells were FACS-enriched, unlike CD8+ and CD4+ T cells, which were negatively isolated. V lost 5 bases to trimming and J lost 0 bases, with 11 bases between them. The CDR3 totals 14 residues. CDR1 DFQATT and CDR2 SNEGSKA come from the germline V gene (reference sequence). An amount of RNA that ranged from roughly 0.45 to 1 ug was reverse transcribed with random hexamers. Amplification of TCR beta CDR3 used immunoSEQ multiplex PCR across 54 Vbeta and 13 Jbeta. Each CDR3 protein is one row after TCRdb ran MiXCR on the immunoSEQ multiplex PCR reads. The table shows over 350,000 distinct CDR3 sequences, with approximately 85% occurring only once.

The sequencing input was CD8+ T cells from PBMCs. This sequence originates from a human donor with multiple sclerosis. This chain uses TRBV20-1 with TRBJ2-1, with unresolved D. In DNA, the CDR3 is TGCAGTGCTGGGCCCCTAAGCTCCTACAATGAGCAGTTCTTC. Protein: CSAGPLSSYNEQFF.